The rows below give T cell receptor beta chains drawn from one sample of a study of shared clonotypes between healthy human individuals. Sequencing was performed with immunoSEQ multiplex PCR; in TCRdb, only in-frame clones are kept and a portion is missing. The sample holds over 1.4 million clones, roughly 96% seen once. Input material: naive CD4+ T cells sorted from blood. These receptors all stem from a man aged 25-40 years in good health. Each CDR3 is given with its conserved first and last residue. Each record gives: clone size, D gene, V gene, J gene, CDR3 protein, CDR3 DNA. The D gene is left open where the match is weak. Clone size is stated in some rows and not others, as once, few, many or a class when expanded.

abundance: -
d_gene: TRBD1
v_gene: TRBV5-1
j_gene: TRBJ2-2
CDR3aa: CASSLVGQGSGELFF
CDR3nt: TGCGCCAGCAGCTTGGTGGGACAGGGTTCCGGGGAGCTGTTTTTT

abundance: once
d_gene: TRBD1
v_gene: TRBV7-9
j_gene: TRBJ1-2
CDR3aa: CASSSHGTVYGYTF
CDR3nt: TGTGCCAGCAGCTCCCATGGGACAGTGTATGGCTACACCTTC

abundance: -
d_gene: -
v_gene: TRBV4-1
j_gene: TRBJ2-3
CDR3aa: CASSQVLGSTDTQYF
CDR3nt: TGCGCCAGCAGCCAAGTTCTGGGTAGCACAGATACGCAGTATTTT

abundance: -
d_gene: TRBD1
v_gene: TRBV27
j_gene: TRBJ2-7
CDR3aa: CASRLQGESYEQYF
CDR3nt: TGTGCCAGCAGGTTACAGGGGGAGTCCTACGAGCAGTACTTC

abundance: -
d_gene: TRBD1
v_gene: TRBV18
j_gene: TRBJ1-1
CDR3aa: CASSVTGGQTEAFF
CDR3nt: TGTGCCAGCTCAGTTACAGGGGGCCAGACTGAAGCTTTCTTT

abundance: -
d_gene: -
v_gene: TRBV30
j_gene: TRBJ1-1
CDR3aa: CAWSLTLMNTEAFF
CDR3nt: TGTGCCTGGAGTCTGACTCTAATGAACACTGAAGCTTTCTTT

abundance: -
d_gene: -
v_gene: TRBV10-3
j_gene: TRBJ1-2
CDR3aa: CAIGSDGYTF
CDR3nt: TGTGCCATCGGGTCGGATGGCTACACCTTC

abundance: -
d_gene: -
v_gene: TRBV29-1
j_gene: TRBJ1-1
CDR3aa: CSVVNGHQAFF
CDR3nt: TGCAGCGTTGTCAACGGCCATCAAGCTTTCTTT

abundance: -
d_gene: -
v_gene: TRBV6-1
j_gene: TRBJ2-5
CDR3aa: CASSDYLETQYF
CDR3nt: TGTGCCAGCAGTGATTACCTAGAGACCCAGTACTTC

abundance: -
d_gene: -
v_gene: TRBV28
j_gene: TRBJ2-1
CDR3aa: CASSALASGSSRVF
CDR3nt: TGTGCCAGCAGTGCGCTTGCCTCGGGCTCTAGCAGAGTCTTC

abundance: -
d_gene: TRBD2
v_gene: TRBV4-1
j_gene: TRBJ2-1
CDR3aa: CASSPRGAGENNEQFF
CDR3nt: TGCGCCAGCAGCCCGCGCGGGGCGGGGGAAAACAATGAGCAGTTCTTC

abundance: -
d_gene: -
v_gene: TRBV11-2
j_gene: TRBJ2-7
CDR3aa: CASSLEVGVSYEQYF
CDR3nt: TGTGCCAGCAGCTTAGAGGTAGGGGTATCCTACGAGCAGTACTTC

abundance: -
d_gene: -
v_gene: TRBV27
j_gene: TRBJ2-7
CDR3aa: CASSSDRVGSHSYEQYF
CDR3nt: TGTGCCAGCAGTTCCGACCGGGTGGGCTCTCACTCCTACGAGCAGTACTTC

abundance: -
d_gene: -
v_gene: TRBV21-1
j_gene: TRBJ1-5
CDR3aa: CASTNEGYQPQHF
CDR3nt: TGTGCCAGCACAAACGAGGGTTATCAGCCCCAGCATTTT

abundance: -
d_gene: -
v_gene: TRBV7-2
j_gene: TRBJ1-1
CDR3aa: CASSLMGMNTEAFF
CDR3nt: TGTGCCAGCAGCTTGATGGGGATGAACACTGAAGCTTTCTTT

abundance: -
d_gene: TRBD1
v_gene: TRBV4-2
j_gene: TRBJ2-2
CDR3aa: CASSKRQGDTGELFF
CDR3nt: TGTGCCAGCAGCAAAAGACAGGGGGACACCGGGGAGCTGTTTTTT

abundance: -
d_gene: -
v_gene: TRBV19
j_gene: TRBJ2-4
CDR3aa: CATGPANIQYF
CDR3nt: TGTGCCACGGGGCCGGCCAACATTCAGTACTTC

abundance: -
d_gene: -
v_gene: TRBV30
j_gene: TRBJ2-4
CDR3aa: CAWSVGTGKNIQYF
CDR3nt: TGTGCCTGGAGTGTAGGAACGGGCAAAAACATTCAGTACTTC

abundance: -
d_gene: -
v_gene: TRBV7-9
j_gene: TRBJ2-3
CDR3aa: CASSLTRAYTDTQYF
CDR3nt: TGTGCCAGCAGCTTAACCAGGGCCTACACAGATACGCAGTATTTT

abundance: -
d_gene: TRBD1
v_gene: TRBV28
j_gene: TRBJ1-3
CDR3aa: CASSLTGTGGVGNTIYF
CDR3nt: TGTGCCAGCAGTTTAACCGGGACAGGGGGCGTCGGAAACACCATATATTTT

abundance: once
d_gene: TRBD2
v_gene: TRBV6-1
j_gene: TRBJ2-1
CDR3aa: CASSALLAGTSLDSYNEQFF
CDR3nt: TGTGCCAGCAGTGCCCTCCTAGCGGGAACCTCTTTGGACTCCTACAATGAGCAGTTCTTC

abundance: -
d_gene: TRBD2
v_gene: TRBV18
j_gene: TRBJ2-7
CDR3aa: CASSPPGGSYEQYF
CDR3nt: TGTGCCAGCTCACCACCGGGGGGGTCCTACGAGCAGTACTTC

abundance: -
d_gene: TRBD1
v_gene: TRBV9
j_gene: TRBJ1-3
CDR3aa: CASRATGAGNTIYF
CDR3nt: TGTGCCAGCAGAGCGACAGGGGCTGGAAACACCATATATTTT

abundance: -
d_gene: -
v_gene: TRBV6-1
j_gene: TRBJ1-1
CDR3aa: CASMARLISRTEAFF
CDR3nt: TGTGCCAGCATGGCCAGGCTAATTTCTAGGACTGAAGCTTTCTTT

abundance: -
d_gene: -
v_gene: TRBV9
j_gene: TRBJ2-6
CDR3aa: CASSPRANVLTF
CDR3nt: TGTGCCAGCAGTCCAAGGGCCAACGTCCTGACTTTC

abundance: -
d_gene: TRBD1
v_gene: TRBV6-1
j_gene: TRBJ1-3
CDR3aa: CASSEWQGVNTIYF
CDR3nt: TGTGCCAGCAGTGAATGGCAGGGGGTAAACACCATATATTTT

abundance: -
d_gene: -
v_gene: TRBV7-3
j_gene: TRBJ1-4
CDR3aa: CASSFRGFGNEKLFF
CDR3nt: TGTGCCAGCAGCTTTAGGGGATTTGGAAATGAAAAACTGTTTTTT

abundance: once
d_gene: TRBD1
v_gene: TRBV5-1
j_gene: TRBJ2-1
CDR3aa: CASRRWGQGDYNEQFF
CDR3nt: TGCGCCAGCAGGCGATGGGGACAGGGGGACTACAATGAGCAGTTCTTC

abundance: -
d_gene: -
v_gene: TRBV28
j_gene: TRBJ1-1
CDR3aa: CASSLVQREAFF
CDR3nt: TGTGCCAGCAGTTTGGTACAGCGTGAAGCTTTCTTT

abundance: -
d_gene: TRBD2
v_gene: TRBV5-4
j_gene: TRBJ2-7
CDR3aa: CASSLDLSGSYEQYF
CDR3nt: TGTGCCAGCAGCTTGGACCTTAGCGGGAGCTACGAGCAGTACTTC

abundance: once
d_gene: TRBD1
v_gene: TRBV27
j_gene: TRBJ1-4
CDR3aa: CKDRGNEKLFF
CDR3nt: TGTAAGGACAGGGGCAATGAAAAACTGTTTTTT

abundance: -
d_gene: -
v_gene: TRBV18
j_gene: TRBJ2-2
CDR3aa: CATQLATGELFF
CDR3nt: TGTGCCACCCAGCTAGCCACCGGGGAGCTGTTTTTT

abundance: -
d_gene: TRBD2
v_gene: TRBV28
j_gene: TRBJ2-7
CDR3aa: CASRSAGGVGSYEQYF
CDR3nt: TGTGCCAGCAGGTCGGCGGGGGGAGTTGGCTCCTACGAGCAGTACTTC

abundance: -
d_gene: -
v_gene: TRBV18
j_gene: TRBJ2-7
CDR3aa: CASSPTTGEQYF
CDR3nt: TGTGCCAGCTCTCCGACGACGGGGGAGCAGTACTTC

abundance: -
d_gene: -
v_gene: TRBV18
j_gene: TRBJ2-2
CDR3aa: CASSPPSSGELFF
CDR3nt: TGTGCCAGCTCACCACCAAGTTCCGGGGAGCTGTTTTTT

abundance: -
d_gene: -
v_gene: TRBV6-5
j_gene: TRBJ1-2
CDR3aa: CASRPLWGALDGYTF
CDR3nt: TGTGCCAGCAGACCGCTTTGGGGGGCTCTCGATGGCTACACCTTC

abundance: -
d_gene: -
v_gene: TRBV6-1
j_gene: TRBJ2-7
CDR3aa: CASTGQGLGEQYF
CDR3nt: TGTGCCAGCACAGGACAAGGTTTAGGCGAGCAGTACTTC

abundance: -
d_gene: TRBD2
v_gene: TRBV12-5
j_gene: TRBJ2-3
CDR3aa: CASGTGLAGSTDTQYF
CDR3nt: TGTGCTAGTGGTACAGGACTAGCGGGGAGCACAGATACGCAGTATTTT

abundance: -
d_gene: -
v_gene: TRBV28
j_gene: TRBJ2-4
CDR3aa: CASSVGGDSGVKNIQYF
CDR3nt: TGTGCCAGCAGTGTAGGGGGGGACTCCGGGGTCAAAAACATTCAGTACTTC

abundance: -
d_gene: -
v_gene: TRBV4-3
j_gene: TRBJ1-2
CDR3aa: CASSQGLGDDGYTF
CDR3nt: TGCGCCAGCAGCCAAGGCTTGGGGGATGATGGCTACACCTTC

abundance: -
d_gene: -
v_gene: TRBV5-1
j_gene: TRBJ2-2
CDR3aa: CASSLAPDTGELFF
CDR3nt: TGCGCCAGCAGCTTGGCCCCGGATACCGGGGAGCTGTTTTTT

abundance: -
d_gene: -
v_gene: TRBV9
j_gene: TRBJ1-5
CDR3aa: CASSPYGNQPQHF
CDR3nt: TGTGCCAGCAGCCCCTACGGCAATCAGCCCCAGCATTTT

abundance: -
d_gene: -
v_gene: TRBV28
j_gene: TRBJ1-1
CDR3aa: CASSFRTSGAFF
CDR3nt: TGTGCCAGCAGTTTCCGCACCTCGGGAGCTTTCTTT

abundance: -
d_gene: -
v_gene: TRBV7-9
j_gene: TRBJ2-3
CDR3aa: CASSLAGNQDTQYF
CDR3nt: TGTGCCAGCAGCTTAGCGGGAAACCAGGATACGCAGTATTTT

abundance: -
d_gene: -
v_gene: TRBV7-2
j_gene: TRBJ1-1
CDR3aa: CASSLSGPSITEAFF
CDR3nt: TGTGCCAGCAGCTTGTCCGGGCCAAGCATCACTGAAGCTTTCTTT

abundance: -
d_gene: -
v_gene: TRBV2
j_gene: TRBJ2-1
CDR3aa: CASRGRHEQFF
CDR3nt: TGTGCCAGCAGAGGTCGCCATGAGCAGTTCTTC

abundance: -
d_gene: TRBD2
v_gene: TRBV7-9
j_gene: TRBJ2-1
CDR3aa: CASSLLWEGPDNEQFF
CDR3nt: TGTGCCAGCAGCTTATTGTGGGAGGGCCCGGACAATGAGCAGTTCTTC

abundance: -
d_gene: TRBD2
v_gene: TRBV30
j_gene: TRBJ2-7
CDR3aa: CAWSPRTSLGYEQYF
CDR3nt: TGTGCCTGGAGTCCTCGGACTAGCTTGGGCTACGAGCAGTACTTC

abundance: -
d_gene: TRBD2
v_gene: TRBV5-4
j_gene: TRBJ2-7
CDR3aa: CASSFSGRYEQYF
CDR3nt: TGTGCCAGCTCTTTTAGCGGGAGATACGAGCAGTACTTC

abundance: -
d_gene: -
v_gene: TRBV5-1
j_gene: TRBJ1-1
CDR3aa: CASSFRSMNTEAFF
CDR3nt: TGCGCCAGCAGCTTCCGGAGCATGAACACTGAAGCTTTCTTT

abundance: -
d_gene: TRBD1
v_gene: TRBV10-2
j_gene: TRBJ1-1
CDR3aa: CASRGQGNTEAFF
CDR3nt: TGCGCCAGCAGAGGACAGGGGAACACTGAAGCTTTCTTT

abundance: -
d_gene: TRBD2
v_gene: TRBV9
j_gene: TRBJ2-2
CDR3aa: CASSVSGIRTGELFF
CDR3nt: TGTGCCAGCAGCGTTAGCGGGATTAGAACCGGGGAGCTGTTTTTT

abundance: -
d_gene: -
v_gene: TRBV6-1
j_gene: TRBJ1-2
CDR3aa: CASSESWGAGDGYTF
CDR3nt: TGTGCCAGCAGTGAATCTTGGGGGGCGGGTGATGGCTACACCTTC

abundance: -
d_gene: -
v_gene: TRBV6-5
j_gene: TRBJ2-2
CDR3aa: CATQPGATGELFF
CDR3nt: TGTGCCACCCAACCAGGGGCAACCGGGGAGCTGTTTTTT

abundance: -
d_gene: TRBD1
v_gene: TRBV2
j_gene: TRBJ2-1
CDR3aa: CATGTGTVHEQFF
CDR3nt: TGTGCCACCGGGACAGGGACCGTCCATGAGCAGTTCTTC

abundance: -
d_gene: TRBD1
v_gene: TRBV6-5
j_gene: TRBJ1-1
CDR3aa: CASSLQGGGHTEAFF
CDR3nt: TGTGCCAGCAGTTTACAGGGGGGCGGCCACACTGAAGCTTTCTTT